The rows below give T cell receptor beta chains drawn from one sample of a study of shared clonotypes between healthy human individuals. TCRdb keeps only in-frame clones here, not all; method: immunoSEQ multiplex PCR. Of approximately 1,500,000 clones in the sample, approximately 97% were seen once. Material: naive CD4+ T cells sorted from blood. The receptors derive from a young man in good health. Both conserved end residues are trimmed from each CDR3. Each record gives: V gene, CDR3 length, D gene, J gene, CDR3 protein. The D gene is left open where the match is weak.

>TRBV15|12|-|TRBJ1-1
ATSRDMRRTEAF
>TRBV9|14|-|TRBJ1-2
ASSVAPDRPNYGYT
>TRBV5-6|15|-|TRBJ2-3
ASSLARDGRFTDTQY
>TRBV29-1|11|-|TRBJ2-5
SVGPGTLETQY
>TRBV9|13|TRBD1|TRBJ2-1
ASSARTGSKDEQF
>TRBV9|14|-|TRBJ2-5
ASSVARLSGQETQY
>TRBV28|14|TRBD2|TRBJ2-3
ASSFRGGSIPDTQY
>TRBV6-1|11|TRBD1|TRBJ1-5
ASMDRRHQPQH
>TRBV27|15|-|TRBJ1-2
ASSPLLAGGYNYGYT
>TRBV9|13|-|TRBJ1-5
ASSPTGIGNQPQH
>TRBV6-6|13|TRBD1|TRBJ2-7
ASRGDRGFTYEQY
>TRBV28|13|-|TRBJ1-5
ASSLSVWSHQPQH
>TRBV21-1|10|-|TRBJ1-2
ASSGGPYGYT
>TRBV10-3|10|-|TRBJ2-1
AISEGVPEQF
>TRBV7-8|11|-|TRBJ2-3
ASTQILRDTQY
>TRBV10-2|10|TRBD1|TRBJ2-7
ASRDRDYEQY
>TRBV6-5|14|-|-
ASSYRSGGLPYEQY
>TRBV6-5|12|TRBD2|TRBJ2-1
ASRETSGYNEQF
>TRBV11-3|16|TRBD2|TRBJ2-3
ASSPTFSGEPRRDTQY
>TRBV6-5|12|-|TRBJ2-1
ASSSSSSYNEQF
>TRBV19|13|-|TRBJ2-5
ASRRTSSYQETQY
>TRBV4-3|15|TRBD2|TRBJ2-7
ASSQKLAGDFHYEQY
>TRBV4-2|10|-|TRBJ2-2
ASSQEVGELF
>TRBV30|9|-|TRBJ2-1
AWATGVEQF
>TRBV2|11|-|TRBJ2-1
ASSVDSDNEQF
>TRBV7-9|14|-|TRBJ2-5
ASSLIQGRGGETQY
>TRBV7-8|14|TRBD1|TRBJ1-5
ASSQTGQGANQPQH
>TRBV27|13|-|TRBJ2-2
ASKPGRLNTGELF
>TRBV5-4|17|TRBD2|TRBJ2-5
ASSLGGLAGGPPGETQY
>TRBV7-9|15|-|TRBJ1-4
ASSPPGSTATNEKLF
>TRBV10-3|12|TRBD2|TRBJ2-1
AISIAGVHNEQF
>TRBV2|14|TRBD1|TRBJ1-4
ASSEERTGVSEKLF
>TRBV9|11|-|TRBJ2-2
ASSEGEIGELF
>TRBV19|11|-|TRBJ1-2
ASRKRGGDGYT
>TRBV28|13|TRBD2|TRBJ2-7
ASSLGGLAAYAQY
>TRBV10-2|14|-|TRBJ2-1
ASMAKRAFSYNEQF
>TRBV5-1|10|-|TRBJ2-3
ASSLPGTEQY
>TRBV7-8|10|-|TRBJ2-5
ASSPGWETQY
>TRBV19|11|-|TRBJ1-3
ASAQKSGNTIY
>TRBV4-3|13|-|TRBJ1-5
ASSQDHGWNQPQH
>TRBV4-2|13|TRBD2|TRBJ2-7
ASSQVSSGTYEQY
>TRBV30|13|TRBD2|TRBJ2-1
AWSVGLAGGYEQF
>TRBV15|13|TRBD1|TRBJ1-5
ATGRDRVGNQPQH
>TRBV6-6|13|TRBD1|TRBJ2-1
ASSYGTGRYNEQF
>TRBV28|13|TRBD1|TRBJ1-5
ASSLGQGLRKPQH
>TRBV18|12|TRBD1|TRBJ1-1
ASSPGQGLTEAF
>TRBV28|10|TRBD2|TRBJ2-1
ATAGVYNEQF
>TRBV7-2|14|-|TRBJ2-3
ASSLAGSWRTDTQY
>TRBV7-2|15|-|TRBJ2-2
ASSLNLWLINTGELF